Listed below are T cell receptor beta chains from one sample, sequenced in a study of PD-1 blockade in mismatch repair-deficient tumors. Clones were sequenced by immunoSEQ multiplex PCR, and TCRdb holds only the in-frame ones, with some missing. Of roughly 80,000 clones in the sample, roughly 80% are singletons; the top ten hold just over 2.5%. The specimen was peripheral blood, collected 12 weeks after starting pembrolizumab. These receptors were obtained from an adult with mismatch repair-deficient cancer. Both conserved end residues are part of each CDR3. D genes are given only for firm matches. Expanded clones are given a class, and other clones once, few, many or no size at all.

TRBJ1-5,TRBD1,few,TRBV7-2,TGTGCCAGCAGCCAGACAGGGGGCGATCAGCCCCAGCATTTT,CASSQTGGDQPQHF
TRBJ2-7,TRBD2,-,TRBV11-1,TGTGCCAGCAGCCCGCGGACTAGCGGGAATACCGGCGAGCAGTACTTC,CASSPRTSGNTGEQYF
TRBJ1-3,TRBD1,-,TRBV7-6,TGTGCCAGCAGCACCTTGACAGGGAGAAGAAACACCATATATTTT,CASSTLTGRRNTIYF
TRBJ1-2,TRBD1,-,TRBV5-1,TGCGCCAGCAGCGTCGGACAGGGACAGTATGGCTACACCTTC,CASSVGQGQYGYTF
TRBJ1-1,-,-,TRBV11-3,TGTGCCAGCAGCGGACAGCAGAACACTGAAGCTTTCTTT,CASSGQQNTEAFF
TRBJ1-3,-,few,TRBV6-6,TGTGCCAGCAGAACAGGGTTAACTGGAAACACCATATATTTT,CASRTGLTGNTIYF
TRBJ2-2,-,-,TRBV7-9,TGTGCCAGCAGCTTTCCGACAGGTGGGACCGGGGAGCTGTTTTTT,CASSFPTGGTGELFF
TRBJ1-1,TRBD1,-,TRBV19,TGTGCCAGTAGTGGAGGGAGGGGGCGATACACTGAAGCTTTCTTT,CASSGGRGRYTEAFF
TRBJ2-2,-,-,TRBV6-1,TGTGCCAGCAGTGACAGACTTCAAATGAACACCGGGGAGCTGTTTTTT,CASSDRLQMNTGELFF
TRBJ1-2,TRBD1,-,TRBV4-3,TGCGCCAGCAGCCAATTGACAGGGGGGTCAGGCTACACCTTC,CASSQLTGGSGYTF
TRBJ2-2,-,-,TRBV27,TGTGCCAGCAGTTCCCCCCGGGGGCAGGTAACCGGGGAGCTGTTTTTT,CASSSPRGQVTGELFF
TRBJ2-1,TRBD2,-,TRBV11-2,TGTGCCAGCAGCTCCCCGCCGGGGACTAGCGGGAGGGCCAATGAGCAGTTCTTC,CASSSPPGTSGRANEQFF
TRBJ2-7,-,many,TRBV9,TGTGCCAGCAGCGTAGGGGCGGGACGCTCCTACGAGCAGTACTTC,CASSVGAGRSYEQYF
TRBJ2-1,TRBD2,-,TRBV9,TGTGCCAGCAGCGACAGCGCCGGGACTAGCGGGAGTCATGAGCAGTTCTTC,CASSDSAGTSGSHEQFF
TRBJ2-5,TRBD2,-,TRBV7-3,TGTGCCAGCAGCCCTAGCGGAGCCCAAGAGACCCAGTACTTC,CASSPSGAQETQYF
TRBJ2-3,-,-,TRBV7-3,TGTGCCAGCAGCTTTTTTGGGTTCTCGGGCGGGCTCCAGATCTCAGATACGCAGTATTTT,CASSFFGFSGGLQISDTQYF
TRBJ2-1,-,-,TRBV27,TGTGCCAGCAAGGACCAGCGGGACATGCGTGAGCAGTTCTTC,CASKDQRDMREQFF
TRBJ2-7,-,-,TRBV28,TGTGCCAGCAGTTTAGTACAGACTTCCTACGAGCAGTACTTC,CASSLVQTSYEQYF
TRBJ2-6,TRBD2,-,TRBV19,TGTGCCAGTAGTATGGCTAGCGGCTGGGGGGCCAACGTCCTGACTTTC,CASSMASGWGANVLTF
TRBJ2-1,-,-,TRBV19,TGTGCCAGTGCAAATCCGGGACTCACGGATGAGCAGTTCTTC,CASANPGLTDEQFF
TRBJ1-5,-,-,TRBV27,TGTGCCAGCAGTTTATCGTACGGGAGCAATCAGCCCCAGCATTTT,CASSLSYGSNQPQHF
TRBJ2-3,TRBD1,-,TRBV19,TGTGCCAGTAGTCCTTGGACAGGGGAGGAACCAGATACGCAGTATTTT,CASSPWTGEEPDTQYF
TRBJ1-2,TRBD1,-,TRBV27,TGTGCCAGCAGTACGGGACAGGGGGCTCGTGGCTACACCTTC,CASSTGQGARGYTF
TRBJ2-2,-,-,TRBV4-2,TGTGCCAGCAGCTTGGACGGGACCGGGCCCGGGGAGCTGTTTTTT,CASSLDGTGPGELFF
TRBJ2-7,TRBD1,-,TRBV19,TGTGCCAGTAGTTGGTCGGGACAGGGACAGTACGAGCAGTACTTC,CASSWSGQGQYEQYF
TRBJ2-7,-,-,TRBV10-3,TGTGCCAGCAGCTTAAGGCGGAGGGAGCAGTACTTC,CASSLRRREQYF
TRBJ2-1,-,-,TRBV25-1,TGTGCCAGCAGTGAGGCGTCCGGGAGCAACTACAATGAGCAGTTCTTC,CASSEASGSNYNEQFF
TRBJ1-1,TRBD1,-,TRBV18,TGTGCCAGCTCACCACCGGACAGGGGGCGAATTGTAGCTGAAGCTTTCTTT,CASSPPDRGRIVAEAFF
TRBJ2-7,TRBD1,-,TRBV7-8,TGTGCCAGCAGGGAGGGGACACAGGGGGCGTACGAGCAGTACTTC,CASREGTQGAYEQYF
TRBJ2-7,TRBD1,-,TRBV4-1,TGCGCCAGCAGCCAAGGATTAAGGGACAGAGACTACGAGCAGTACTTC,CASSQGLRDRDYEQYF
TRBJ2-7,-,few,TRBV27,TGTGCCAGCAGGTCGTGGATCTCCTACGAGCAGTACTTC,CASRSWISYEQYF
TRBJ2-7,-,-,TRBV7-2,TGTGCCAGCAGCTTAGACGGGGCCCGCGAGCAGTACTTC,CASSLDGAREQYF
TRBJ1-2,-,-,TRBV27,TGTGCCAGCAGTTCGGCAGGGACTAACTATGGCTACACCTTC,CASSSAGTNYGYTF
TRBJ1-5,-,few,TRBV30,TGTGCCTGGAGTGGGGCAGGGGACGGCCAGCCCCAGCATTTT,CAWSGAGDGQPQHF
TRBJ2-1,TRBD2,-,TRBV5-4,TGTGCCAGCAGCCTGGGACTAGGAGGCTCCTACAATGAGCAGTTCTTC,CASSLGLGGSYNEQFF
TRBJ2-6,-,-,TRBV7-9,TGTGCCAGCACCCTAAGCAGCTCTGGGGCCAACGTCCTGACTTTC,CASTLSSSGANVLTF
TRBJ2-7,TRBD2,-,TRBV7-2,TGTGCCAGCAGCTTTTCGGCTAGCGGAAACTACGAGCAGTACTTC,CASSFSASGNYEQYF
TRBJ2-1,-,-,TRBV7-3,TGTGCCAGCAGCTTCGACAGGTACTCCTACAATGAGCAGTTCTTC,CASSFDRYSYNEQFF
TRBJ2-5,-,-,TRBV7-6,TGTGCCAGCAGCGACCCGGGGGAGACCCAGTACTTC,CASSDPGETQYF
TRBJ2-7,-,once,TRBV5-6,TGTGCCAGCAGCTTGGAACGGGGCTACGAGCAGTACTTC,CASSLERGYEQYF
TRBJ2-7,-,-,TRBV19,TGTGCCAGTAGCTGGCAGGGGAGCAACGAGCAGTACTTC,CASSWQGSNEQYF
TRBJ2-7,TRBD1,-,TRBV9,TGTGCCAGCAGCCCCCGTTTGAGGCAGGGGGCTTACGAGCAGTACTTC,CASSPRLRQGAYEQYF
TRBJ2-1,TRBD2,once,TRBV2,TGTGCCAGCACGGCGGGAGGGCTTGGGGCAAATGAGCAGTTCTTC,CASTAGGLGANEQFF
TRBJ2-1,-,-,TRBV5-8,TGTGCCAGCTTAGGACTAAGTGGGAACCTATACAGGGAGCAGTTCTTC,CASLGLSGNLYREQFF
TRBJ2-1,-,-,TRBV6-5,TGTGCCAGCAGTTCCTCAGGGGCCGTGGATGAGCAGTTCTTC,CASSSSGAVDEQFF
TRBJ1-3,-,-,TRBV19,TGTGCCAGTTATTCGGGGGGCTCTGGAAACACCATATATTTT,CASYSGGSGNTIYF
TRBJ2-1,TRBD2,-,TRBV9,TGTGCCAGCAGCGCCGAGTTAGAACTAGCGGGAGACGGTTATGAGCAGTTCTTC,CASSAELELAGDGYEQFF
TRBJ2-7,-,-,TRBV6-1,TGTGCCAGCAGTGAAAAAAGGACTTGGAGCTCCTACGAGCAGTACTTC,CASSEKRTWSSYEQYF
TRBJ1-1,-,-,TRBV29-1,TGCAGCGTTACGCAGGGTTGGACTGAAGCTTTCTTT,CSVTQGWTEAFF
TRBJ2-1,-,few,TRBV11-2,TGTGCCAGCAGCTTAGCGGGAGCCTACAATGAGCAGTTCTTC,CASSLAGAYNEQFF
TRBJ2-7,TRBD1,many,TRBV5-1,TGCGCCAGCAGCTTGGGGACAGGGATCTACGAGCAGTACTTC,CASSLGTGIYEQYF
TRBJ2-7,TRBD2,-,TRBV29-1,TGCAGCGTGGGACTAGCGGGACACTCCTACGAGCAGTACTTC,CSVGLAGHSYEQYF
TRBJ1-2,-,-,TRBV6-6,TGTGCCAGCATCGACAGCTTGAACTATGGCTACACCTTC,CASIDSLNYGYTF
TRBJ1-3,-,-,TRBV9,TGTGCCAGCAGCGTAGACCGAAAAAGCTCTGGAAACACCATATATTTT,CASSVDRKSSGNTIYF